Below are 27 T cell receptor beta chains sequenced from a single sample in a study of T cell responses to AZD1222 COVID-19 vaccine. Here immunoSEQ multiplex PCR was the method, and the copy in TCRdb shows in-frame clones only, minus some. Of some 120,000 clones in the sample, roughly 91% were seen once. Here the sequenced sample was peripheral blood, taken on day 0 of MenACWY control vaccination. The receptors here all came from an adult in good health.

This clone is a singleton in its sample. The J gene is TRBJ1-2, the V gene TRBV5-6, with 7 bases aligning to TRBD1. The V segment lost 2 bases and the J segment 3 bases; nucleotides outside the gene matches: 4. This CDR3 region has 14 residues. Germline V gene sequence: CDR1 SGHDT, CDR2 YYEEEE. Written as DNA, the CDR3 is TGTGCCAGCAGCTTTGGAGGGGGCGACTATGGCTACACCTTC. It is translated as CASSFGGGDYGYTF.

V gene TRBV13 combines with J gene TRBJ2-3; D is ambiguous. Per the germline V gene, CDR1 is PRHDT and CDR2 is FYEKMQ (reference sequence). This CDR3 spans 17 amino acids. V was pared by 5 bases and J by 4 bases, with 22 bases between. CDR3 residues: CASSRNLLSPFPDTQYF. CDR3 sequence (DNA): TGTGCCAGCAGCCGAAATTTGTTAAGCCCTTTCCCAGATACGCAGTATTTT.

In this sample, this clone turned up once. The same CDR3 is also encoded by other DNA sequences in this sample. This chain connects TRBV11-2 to TRBJ2-5, with D unclear. The length of the CDR3 is 14 residues. The V and J ends lost 1 base and 1 base respectively, with 7 bases between them. Per germline, CDR1 SGHAT and CDR2 FQNNGV. The CDR3 DNA reads as TGTGCCAGCAGCTTAGGGCAGACCCAAGAGACCCAGTACTTC. Translation: CASSLGQTQETQYF.

This chain uses TRBV2 with TRBJ1-2, with 8 bases identical to TRBD1. The V gene's germline CDR1 is SNHLY and CDR2 FYNNEI. After removal of 6 bases from V and 4 bases from J, the junction contained 13 bases not matched to a gene. The CDR3 is 16 residues long. The DNA of the CDR3 is TGTGCCAGCAGGAAAATACAAGCAGGGGGCGCCTATGGCTACACCTTC. Its translation is CASRKIQAGGAYGYTF.

The CDR3 reads CASSFEAGGGTQYF. The DNA of the CDR3 is TGTGCCAGCAGCTTTGAGGCGGGAGGGGGAACGCAGTATTTT. The genes are TRBV11-3 and TRBJ2-3, with 9 bases matching TRBD2. V was pared by 3 bases and J by 9 bases, with 7 bases of the junction left unmatched. The CDR3 has 14 residues. Germline V lookup: CDR1 SGHNT, CDR2 YENEEA.

The chain links TRBV21-1 to TRBJ1-2. TRBV21-1 is listed as a pseudogene. The CDR3 totals 16 residues. The CDR3: CASSKRGPGEGYGYTF. CDR3 DNA sequence: TGTGCCAGCAGCAAACGGGGCCCAGGAGAGGGTTATGGCTACACCTTC.

V is TRBV5-6 and J is TRBJ1-1; 12 nucleotides match TRBD1. The CDR3 spans 13 residues. V lost 4 bases, J lost 11 bases, and 6 bases stayed unmatched. Germline loops: CDR1 SGHDT, CDR2 YYEEEE. DNA of the CDR3: TGTGCCAGCAGCCTGGGACAGGGGGCGGTGGCTTTCTTT. Protein: CASSLGQGAVAFF.

The gene calls are TRBV5-4 and TRBJ1-1; tentatively, D is TRBD1 (6 bases). CDR3 length equals 17 residues. Trimming pared 4 bases from V and 0 bases from J, leaving 19 bases between. Germline V CDR1 and CDR2: SGHNT, YYREEE (reference sequence). The chain's CDR3 is CASSHGDRPKVNTEAFF. The DNA for the CDR3 is TGTGCCAGCAGCCACGGAGACAGGCCAAAGGTGAACACTGAAGCTTTCTTT.

The gene calls are TRBV6-4 and TRBJ2-2; 7 bases are shared with TRBD1. With 5 bases clipped from V and 7 bases from J, the junction kept 7 bases outside the gene matches. Per the germline V gene, CDR1 is MRHNA and CDR2 is SNTAGT. CDR3 size: 14 residues. Written as DNA, the CDR3 is TGTGCCAGCAGTACGGGACAGATCAGCGGGGAGCTGTTTTTT. It codes for CASSTGQISGELFF.

The genes are TRBV11-3 and TRBJ2-1, with D perhaps being TRBD1 or TRBD2 (6 bases each). V lost 6 bases and J lost 2, with 8 bases in between. The V gene's germline CDR1 is SGHNT and CDR2 YENEEA. The CDR3 is made up of 13 amino acids. In DNA form, the CDR3 reads TGTGCCAGCAGGCGGGACACCTACAATGAGCAGTTCTTC. Translated: CASRRDTYNEQFF. Supplemented by reference TRBV11-3 and TRBJ2-1, the full variable domain reads EAGVVQSPRYKIIEKKQPVAFWCNPISGHNTLYWYLQNLGQGPELLIRYENEEAVDDSQLPKDRFSAERLKGVDSTLKIQPAELGDSAVYLCASRRDTYNEQFFGPGTRLTVL.

This rearrangement joins TRBV6-2 or TRBV6-3 to TRBJ1-1; D might be TRBD1 (5 bases). CDR1 and CDR2 from the germline V gene are MNHEY and SVGEGT. This CDR3 contains 14 residues. V was shortened by 2 bases and J by 5 bases, with 12 bases between the two germline ends. CDR3 in DNA: TGTGCCAGCAGTTACAACCAGGGTAGGACTGAAGCTTTCTTT. Translated: CASSYNQGRTEAFF.

The count of this clone is one. V and J are TRBV2 and TRBJ1-4; a possible D gene is TRBD1 (6 bases). Germline assignment: CDR1 SNHLY and CDR2 FYNNEI. Deletions cut 4 bases from V and 8 bases from J, with 14 bases between. The CDR3 covers 14 residues. In DNA, the CDR3 is TGTGCCAGCAGTGGGACTGGGGGCAAAGAAAAACTGTTTTTT. Its protein product is CASSGTGGKEKLFF.

The rearrangement uses TRBV5-4 and TRBJ2-5, with a weak D call TRBD2 (5 bases). The CDR3 is made up of 14 amino acids. Germline lookup yields CDR1 SGHNT and CDR2 YYREEE (reference sequence). The germline V and J ends were trimmed by 4 bases and 5 bases, with 15 bases remaining between them. The DNA for the CDR3 is TGTGCCAGCAGCCTGAGGTACGGGAAGGAGACCCAGTACTTC. The encoded protein is CASSLRYGKETQYF.

In DNA form, the CDR3 reads TGCGCCAGCAGCTTGGGGACAGGGCAGAACACTGAAGCTTTCTTT. This sequence encodes CASSLGTGQNTEAFF. The chain joins TRBV5-1 to TRBJ1-1; 8 positions match TRBD1. V dropped 0 bases and J dropped 1; count of bases not matched to a gene: 2. The CDR3 contains 15 residues. Germline CDR1 is SGHRS and CDR2 is YFSETQ.

The chain carries TRBV27 and TRBJ1-2, with 9 bases that match TRBD1. Germline V gene data show CDR1 as MNHEY and CDR2 as SMNVEV (reference sequence). CDR3 length: 13 amino acids. After removal of 5 bases from V and 8 bases from J, the junction contained 6 bases not matched to a gene. The CDR3 sequence: CASSSTGGGGYTF. The DNA for the CDR3 is TGTGCCAGCAGTAGTACAGGGGGCGGAGGCTACACCTTC.

The chain carries TRBV29-1 and TRBJ2-3; the D gene could be TRBD1 or TRBD2 (5 bases each). V was clipped by 8 bases and J by 4 bases, with 10 bases between them. The CDR3 spans 11 residues. The germline CDR1 and CDR2 sequences are SQVTM and ANQGSEA. The CDR3 DNA reads as TGCAGCTACAGGCGGGCAGATACGCAGTATTTT. It is translated as CSYRRADTQYF.

The V gene is TRBV7-8, the J gene TRBJ2-1; TRBD1 or TRBD2 may be the D gene (5 bases each). Trimming left V 2 bases short and J 2 bases short, with 16 bases between. In germline, CDR1 is SGHVS, CDR2 FQNEAQ. CDR3 length: 17 amino acids. The CDR3 DNA follows: TGTGCCAGCAGCTTACCCAGGGTGGGACGGCCCTACAATGAGCAGTTCTTC. This encodes CASSLPRVGRPYNEQFF.

The chain combines TRBV7-2 with TRBJ2-7, with D possibly called TRBD1 or TRBD2 (5 bases each). Germline CDR1 reads SGHTA; CDR2 reads FQGNSA. V was clipped by 2 bases and J by 3 bases, with 17 bases between them. The CDR3 spans 16 residues. The CDR3 bases are TGTGCCAGCAGCTTACGCACCGGGACCCTTCACTACGAGCAGTACTTC. Translating it yields CASSLRTGTLHYEQYF.

J is TRBJ2-7 and V is TRBV11-2; 10 nucleotides agree with TRBD1. Germline-derived CDR1 and CDR2 are SGHAT and FQNNGV. CDR3 length equals 13 residues. The ends lost 5 bases at V and 6 bases at J; junction bases unmatched: 4. CDR3 nucleotide sequence: TGTGCCAGCAGCCCGGGACAGGGGCTCGAGCAGTACTTC. Translating gives CASSPGQGLEQYF.

This clone was detected a few times. This sequence joins TRBV6-6 and TRBJ2-1; 11 nucleotides align to TRBD2. Per the germline V gene, CDR1 is MNHNY and CDR2 is SVGAGI (reference sequence). The V gene end was trimmed by 5 bases and the J gene end by 8 bases; junction bases not matched to a gene: 17. The CDR3 loop spans 18 amino acids. The CDR3 spells CASSPFSGSGRAADEQFF. As DNA, the CDR3 is TGTGCCAGCAGTCCCTTTAGTGGTAGCGGGAGGGCAGCGGATGAGCAGTTCTTC.

The genes are TRBV7-9 and TRBJ2-2; D remains ambiguous. The germline gives CDR1 SEHNR, CDR2 FQNEAQ (reference sequence). Trimming pared 3 bases from V and 3 bases from J, leaving 8 bases between. The CDR3 covers 14 residues. CDR3 loop: CASSFKTDTGELFF. Here the CDR3 DNA reads TGTGCCAGCAGCTTTAAGACCGACACCGGGGAGCTGTTTTTT.

This chain links TRBV13 with TRBJ2-1; a possible D gene is TRBD2 (5 bases). V was cut by 5 bases and J by 5 bases, with 22 bases left in between. The CDR3 runs to 17 residues. Per the germline V gene, CDR1 is PRHDT and CDR2 is FYEKMQ (reference sequence). CDR3 coding DNA: TGTGCCAGCAGCGTTTTAGGAGTCCAGCGGTACAACAATGAGCAGTTCTTC. Residues: CASSVLGVQRYNNEQFF.

The chain is built from TRBV7-3 and TRBJ2-5, with D maybe TRBD2 (6 bases). V was shortened by 4 bases and J by 1 base, with 7 bases between the two germline ends. Germline V CDR1 and CDR2: SGHTA, FQGTGA. The CDR3 totals 13 residues. The chain's CDR3 is CASSSGLQETQYF. The CDR3 bases are TGTGCCAGCAGCTCGGGACTCCAAGAGACCCAGTACTTC.

The rearrangement joins TRBV3-1 (or the pseudogene TRBV3-2) to TRBJ2-7; 10 bases align to TRBD1. CDR1 is LGHDT, CDR2 YNNKEL, per germline (reference sequence). J lost 5 bases, V lost 1 base, and 2 bases had no gene match. The CDR3 runs 14 residues. The CDR3 DNA follows: TGTGCCAGCAGCCAAGGCGACAGGGGGCACGAGCAGTACTTC. Protein: CASSQGDRGHEQYF.

The J gene is TRBJ1-1, the V gene TRBV27; the match to TRBD1 covers 9 bases. The CDR3 length is 16 residues. Germline V gene lookup returns CDR1 MNHEY and CDR2 SMNVEV (reference sequence). The J segment lost 6 bases and the V segment lost 5 bases, leaving 13 bases of the junction unmatched. The CDR3 reads CASSLTGTGLGSEAFF. The CDR3, as DNA: TGTGCCAGCAGTCTGACCGGGACAGGGCTGGGCTCTGAAGCTTTCTTT.

The J gene is TRBJ2-5, the V gene TRBV7-9, with a possible D match to TRBD2 (6 bases). V lost 1 base, J lost 5 bases, and 17 bases lay in between. The CDR3 sequence is 16 residues long. Germline V lookup: CDR1 SEHNR, CDR2 FQNEAQ (reference sequence). The DNA for the CDR3 is TGTGCCAGCAGCTTAGATCCGGGGGTCGCCCCGGAGACCCAGTACTTC. As protein: CASSLDPGVAPETQYF. The whole variable domain, remainder taken from reference TRBV7-9 and TRBJ2-5, is DTGVSQNPRHKITKRGQNVTFRCDPISEHNRLYWYRQTLGQGPEFLTYFQNEAQLEKSRLLSDRFSAERPKGSFSTLEIQRTEQGDSAMYLCASSLDPGVAPETQYFGPGTRLLVL.

The CDR3: CASSQDLAGGGYGYTF. In DNA form, the CDR3 reads TGCGCCAGCAGCCAAGATCTAGCAGGGGGCGGCTATGGCTACACCTTC. The chain couples TRBV4-3 to TRBJ1-2; 8 bases align to TRBD1. With V trimmed by 0 bases and J by 4 bases, 7 bases remained unmatched. Germline CDR1 LGHNA, CDR2 YSLEER. The CDR3 contains 16 residues.